This paragraph reports one TCR beta chain. Its antigen is currently unknown. This record comes from a study of post-analysis software for immune sequencing data. Trimming left V 5 bases short and J 1 base short, with 21 bases between. The CDR3 is made up of 18 amino acids. CDR1 is SGHVS, CDR2 FQNEAQ, per germline. Study-wide results and limits: F measure grouped same-batch samples tightly together. Compared against controls, patients with multiple sclerosis displayed significantly lower normalized Chao1 diversity. In patients, TRBV5-6, TRBV5-1 and TRBV20-1 belonged to five or six TRBV segments found more frequently than in controls.

Researchers reported that TCR beta cDNA libraries carried unique molecular identifiers. A single record per CDR3 protein comes from TCRdb applying MiXCR to the PCR reads. The table records over 300,000 distinct CDR3 sequences, around 37% of them present only once. The sequence was obtained from a girl aged 10-17 years with multiple sclerosis. Sequenced sample: blood. The rearrangement links TRBV7-8 to TRBJ1-5; D gene uncertain. Here the CDR3 reads CASSHTGGLLTSNQPQHF. The DNA of the CDR3 is TGTGCCAGCAGCCACACGGGAGGGCTCCTGACCAGCAATCAGCCCCAGCATTTT.